What follows describes a single T cell receptor (beta chain). The PCR employed 60 Vbeta primers together with 13 Jbeta primers. Produced via immunoSEQ multiplex PCR; TCRdb's table is partial and in-frame only. The sample comprises more than 95,000 clones, around 73% of which are singletons, and under 1.5% rests with the top ten. The CDR3 runs to 15 residues. Germline lookup yields CDR1 LNHDA and CDR2 SQIVND (reference sequence). V was shortened by 5 bases and J by 1 base, with 14 bases between the two germline ends. The sample comes from a study of cytomegalovirus exposure and HLA in healthy donors. Sequencing input: PBMCs. This rearrangement joins TRBV19 to TRBJ1-1; maybe TRBD1 (6 bases). The clonotype was recovered from a man younger than 45 in good health and CMV-seronegative. The CDR3 coding sequence is TGTGCCAGTAGTCAACTCGGACAGCCGAACACTGAAGCTTTCTTT. Amino acid sequence: CASSQLGQPNTEAFF.